A selection of T cell receptor beta chains follows, all from one sample in a study of blood T cell repertoires in COVID-19. Measured with immunoSEQ multiplex PCR; TCRdb has only the in-frame clones, and not every one. The sample carries approximately 89,000 clones, about 74% recorded once. Sequenced: peripheral blood. Every receptor here comes from a human donor in a cohort sampled during active COVID-19. Each CDR3 is given with its conserved first and last residue. A D gene is named only where the DNA matches it firmly. Not every row has a clone size; where given, it reads once, few, many or a size class.

abundance,j_gene,d_gene,v_gene,CDR3nt,CDR3aa
NA,TRBJ2-1,NA,TRBV7-8,TGTGCCAGCAGCCTCGAGGGCAGCTACAATGAGCAGTTCTTC,CASSLEGSYNEQFF
few,TRBJ1-4,NA,TRBV5-4,TGTGCCAGCAGCGCCGGGATTGTGGATGAAAAACTGTTTTTT,CASSAGIVDEKLFF
NA,TRBJ1-2,NA,TRBV28,TGTGCCAGCAGTCCCGGGGGAAACTATGGCTACACCTTC,CASSPGGNYGYTF
NA,TRBJ1-1,NA,TRBV19,TGTGCCAGTAGTTCGAGGGGGTCGGCCACTGAAGCTTTCTTT,CASSSRGSATEAFF
NA,TRBJ1-2,NA,TRBV7-2,TGTGCCAGCAGCTCCCCCGGGACAACTCAGGGGGGCTACACCTTC,CASSSPGTTQGGYTF
NA,TRBJ1-1,TRBD1,TRBV5-5,TGTGCCAGCAGCGTTAAAGGGGGCGCAATCCCTGAAGCTTTCTTT,CASSVKGGAIPEAFF
NA,TRBJ1-1,NA,TRBV6-5,TGTGCCAGCAGTTTCTCAAGGGGGATGAACACTGAAGCTTTCTTT,CASSFSRGMNTEAFF
NA,TRBJ2-5,TRBD1,TRBV24-1,TGTGCCACCAGTGAATCCGGGACAGGGGGCTGGGAGACCCAGTACTTC,CATSESGTGGWETQYF
NA,TRBJ2-5,TRBD2,TRBV29-1,TGCAGCGTTGAAGAGCCAGCGGGAGGGTTAAAGACCCAGTACTTC,CSVEEPAGGLKTQYF
NA,TRBJ2-5,TRBD1,TRBV18,TGTGCCAGCTCGCGTAATCCGGGACAGGGAAGGGCCCAGTACTTC,CASSRNPGQGRAQYF
NA,TRBJ2-6,NA,TRBV30,TGTGCCTGGAGTGTCGGGGGTGGGGCCAACGTCCTGACTTTC,CAWSVGGGANVLTF
NA,TRBJ1-1,NA,TRBV29-1,TGCAGCGCCGGTGGGCAGGTGAACACTGAAGCTTTCTTT,CSAGGQVNTEAFF
NA,TRBJ2-1,NA,TRBV5-4,TGTGCCAGCAGCTGGGCACCATACAATGAGCAGTTCTTC,CASSWAPYNEQFF
NA,TRBJ2-4,TRBD2,TRBV28,TGTGCCAGTTCTAGCGGGAGATATCAGTACTTC,CASSSGRYQYF
NA,TRBJ1-4,NA,TRBV18,TGTGCCAGCTCACCCCCCGTTCCGCGGCGTAATGAAAAACTGTTTTTT,CASSPPVPRRNEKLFF
NA,TRBJ2-7,NA,TRBV7-2,TGTGCCAGCAGCTTAGGGGTGCGGGTCGAGCAGTACTTC,CASSLGVRVEQYF
NA,TRBJ2-3,NA,TRBV5-4,TGTGCCAGCAGCCCGATAGATAATACGCAGTATTTT,CASSPIDNTQYF
NA,TRBJ1-2,NA,TRBV10-3,TGTGCCAAAGACTCGGGGGTCTATGGCTACACCTTC,CAKDSGVYGYTF
NA,TRBJ2-1,TRBD2,TRBV4-2,TGTGCCAGCAGCCAAGAAGGAAAGCGGGACGGCAATGAGCAGTTCTTC,CASSQEGKRDGNEQFF
NA,TRBJ2-7,NA,TRBV5-6,TGTGCCAGCAGCGAGGGAGCGTACGAGCAGTACTTC,CASSEGAYEQYF
few,TRBJ1-3,NA,TRBV5-1,TGCGCCAGCAGCCGCACGGAGGGAAACACCATATATTTT,CASSRTEGNTIYF
NA,TRBJ2-7,NA,TRBV3-1/TRBV3-2,TGTGCCAGCAGCCAAGTCGATAGACAGGACGAGCAGTACTTC,CASSQVDRQDEQYF
NA,TRBJ1-2,TRBD1,TRBV11-2,TGTGCCAGCAGCAGGGACAGGGTTTTAGCTAACTATGGCTACACCTTC,CASSRDRVLANYGYTF
NA,TRBJ2-1,NA,TRBV18,TGTGCCAGCTCACCACCGTACAGGAAAGTAGATCGGAATGAGCAGTTCTTC,CASSPPYRKVDRNEQFF
NA,TRBJ2-5,NA,TRBV19,TGTGCCAGTAGTATCCGATGGTCAGGTCAAGAGACCCAGTACTTC,CASSIRWSGQETQYF
NA,TRBJ2-5,TRBD2,TRBV7-9,TGTGCCAGCAGCTCGACCTCGGGACTAGCGGTAGGAGAGACCCAGTACTTC,CASSSTSGLAVGETQYF
NA,TRBJ1-1,TRBD1,TRBV2,TGTGCCAGCAGTGTAGACAGGGTGAACACTGAAGCTTTCTTT,CASSVDRVNTEAFF
once,TRBJ1-2,TRBD1,TRBV7-2,TGTGCCAGCAGCTTAGGTCTCCGGGACAGGGGTAACTATGGCTACACCTTC,CASSLGLRDRGNYGYTF
few,TRBJ2-7,NA,TRBV7-6,TGTGCCAGCAGCTCATCGGGGGGCGCCAGTAACGAGCAGTACTTC,CASSSSGGASNEQYF
many,TRBJ2-2,NA,TRBV19,TGTGCCAGTAGTCAATCCCGCTTAATCGGCGGGGAGCTGTTTTTT,CASSQSRLIGGELFF
NA,TRBJ2-1,TRBD1,TRBV7-3,TGTGCCAGCAGCCACGGGACAGGGGGCTTAAAATACAATGAGCAGTTCTTC,CASSHGTGGLKYNEQFF
once,TRBJ2-1,NA,TRBV9,TGTGCCAGCAGCGTAGCCCACTCCGACAATGAGCAGTTCTTC,CASSVAHSDNEQFF
NA,TRBJ2-2,TRBD2,TRBV7-8,TGTGCCAGCAGCCGTCAAACTAGCGACACCGGGGAGCTGTTTTTT,CASSRQTSDTGELFF
few,TRBJ2-2,TRBD2,TRBV19,TGTGCCAGCAGGACGACTAGCGGGAGTTCCGGGGAGCTGTTTTTT,CASRTTSGSSGELFF
NA,TRBJ2-2,TRBD2,TRBV28,TGTGCCAGCAGTTTTCGACTAGCGGGCAATCCCGGGGAGCTGTTTTTT,CASSFRLAGNPGELFF
NA,TRBJ1-1,NA,TRBV7-9,TGTGCCAGCAGCTTCTTGGGAGGCGGCACTGAAGCTTTCTTT,CASSFLGGGTEAFF
NA,TRBJ2-7,TRBD1,TRBV7-2,TGTGCCAGCAGCACAGGACAGGGCTACGAGCAGTACTTC,CASSTGQGYEQYF
NA,TRBJ1-5,NA,TRBV27,TGTGCCAGCGGAATTAACGGCGCCGGGGAGGGATATCAGCCCCAGCATTTT,CASGINGAGEGYQPQHF
NA,TRBJ2-1,NA,TRBV2,TGTGCCAGCAGTGAATTAAGGGGACTCCGGCCCTCCTACAATGAGCAGTTCTTC,CASSELRGLRPSYNEQFF